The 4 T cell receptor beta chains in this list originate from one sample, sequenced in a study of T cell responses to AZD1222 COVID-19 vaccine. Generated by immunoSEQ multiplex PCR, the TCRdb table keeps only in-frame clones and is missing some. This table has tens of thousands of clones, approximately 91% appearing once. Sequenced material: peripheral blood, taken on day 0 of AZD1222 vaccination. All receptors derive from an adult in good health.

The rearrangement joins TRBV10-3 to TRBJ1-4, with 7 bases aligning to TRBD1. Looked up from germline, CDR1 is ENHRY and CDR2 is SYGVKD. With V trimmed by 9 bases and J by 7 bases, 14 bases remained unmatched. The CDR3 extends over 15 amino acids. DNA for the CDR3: TGTGCCATATCAAGCAGCGGGGCAGGGGGTGAAAAACTGTTTTTT. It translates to CAISSSGAGGEKLFF.

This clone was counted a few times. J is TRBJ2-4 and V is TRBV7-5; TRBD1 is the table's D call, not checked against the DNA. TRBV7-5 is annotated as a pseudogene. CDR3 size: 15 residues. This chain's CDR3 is CARSLQSRTGYIQYF. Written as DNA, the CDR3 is TGTGCCAGAAGCTTACAAAGCCGGACAGGGTACATTCAGTACTTC.

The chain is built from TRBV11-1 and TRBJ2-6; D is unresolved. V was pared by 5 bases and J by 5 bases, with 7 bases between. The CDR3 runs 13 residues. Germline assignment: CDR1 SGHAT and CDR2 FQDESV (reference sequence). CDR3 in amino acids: CASSPQRANVLTF. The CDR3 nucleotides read TGTGCCAGCAGCCCACAGCGGGCCAACGTCCTGACTTTC.

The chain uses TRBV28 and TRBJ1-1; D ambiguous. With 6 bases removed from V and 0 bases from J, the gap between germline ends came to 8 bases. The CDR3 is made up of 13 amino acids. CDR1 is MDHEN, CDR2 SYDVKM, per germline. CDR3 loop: CASRNDMNTEAFF. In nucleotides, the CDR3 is TGTGCCAGCAGAAATGACATGAACACTGAAGCTTTCTTT.